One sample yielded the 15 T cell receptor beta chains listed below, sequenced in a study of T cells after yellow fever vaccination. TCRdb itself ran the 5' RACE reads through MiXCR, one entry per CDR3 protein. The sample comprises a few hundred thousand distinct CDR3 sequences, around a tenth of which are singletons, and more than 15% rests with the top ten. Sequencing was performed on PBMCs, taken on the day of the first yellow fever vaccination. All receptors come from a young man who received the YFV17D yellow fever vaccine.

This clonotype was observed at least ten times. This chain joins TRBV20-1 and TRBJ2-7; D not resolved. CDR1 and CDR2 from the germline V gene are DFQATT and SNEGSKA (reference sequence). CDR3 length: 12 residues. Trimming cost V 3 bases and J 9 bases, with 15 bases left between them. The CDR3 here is CSARTLSLPQYF. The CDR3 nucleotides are TGCAGTGCTAGGACTTTATCCTTGCCGCAGTACTTC.

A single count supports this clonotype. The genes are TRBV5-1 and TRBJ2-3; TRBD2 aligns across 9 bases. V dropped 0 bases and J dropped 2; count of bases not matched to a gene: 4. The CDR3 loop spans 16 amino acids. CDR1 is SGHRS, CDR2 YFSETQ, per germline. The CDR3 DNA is TGCGCCAGCAGCTTGGAGCCTAGCGGGACCACAGATACGCAGTATTTT. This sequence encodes CASSLEPSGTTDTQYF.

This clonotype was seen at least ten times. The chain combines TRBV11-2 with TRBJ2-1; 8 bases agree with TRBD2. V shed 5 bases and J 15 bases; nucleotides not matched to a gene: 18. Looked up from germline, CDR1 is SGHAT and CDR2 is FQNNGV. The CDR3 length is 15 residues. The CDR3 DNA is TGTGCCAGCAGCCACAGCGGGGGCCCCGTCCGGGGAGGGTTCTTC. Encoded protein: CASSHSGGPVRGGFF.

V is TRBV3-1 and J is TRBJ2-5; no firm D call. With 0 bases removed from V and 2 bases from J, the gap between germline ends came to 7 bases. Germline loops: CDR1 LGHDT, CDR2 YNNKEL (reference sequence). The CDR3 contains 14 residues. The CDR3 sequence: CASSQDWQQETQYF. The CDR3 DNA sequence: TGTGCCAGCAGCCAAGACTGGCAGCAAGAGACCCAGTACTTC.

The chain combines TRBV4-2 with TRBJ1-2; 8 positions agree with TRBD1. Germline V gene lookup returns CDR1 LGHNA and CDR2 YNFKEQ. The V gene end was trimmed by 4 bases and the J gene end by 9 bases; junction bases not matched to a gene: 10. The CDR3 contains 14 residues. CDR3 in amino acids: CASSPKDRASSYTF. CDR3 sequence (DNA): TGTGCCAGCAGCCCGAAGGACAGGGCGTCTAGCTACACCTTC.

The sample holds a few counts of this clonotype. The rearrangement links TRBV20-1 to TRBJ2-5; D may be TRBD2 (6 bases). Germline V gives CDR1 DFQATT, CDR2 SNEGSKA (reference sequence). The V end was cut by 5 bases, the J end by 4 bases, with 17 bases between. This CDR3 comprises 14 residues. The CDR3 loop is CSAAPGAPGETQYF. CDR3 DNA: TGCAGTGCTGCCCCGGGAGCCCCAGGAGAGACCCAGTACTTC.

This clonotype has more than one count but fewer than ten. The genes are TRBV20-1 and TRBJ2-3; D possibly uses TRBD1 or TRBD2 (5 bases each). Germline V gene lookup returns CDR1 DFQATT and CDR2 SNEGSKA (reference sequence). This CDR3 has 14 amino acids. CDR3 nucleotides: TGCAGCGCAGGGCTCGAAAGTCGGGGAGATACGCAGTATTTT. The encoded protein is CSAGLESRGDTQYF.

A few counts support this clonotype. The CDR3 sequence: CASSGAVGYGYTF. The CDR3 coding sequence is TGTGCCAGTTCAGGGGCCGTTGGCTACGGCTACACCTTC. J is TRBJ1-2 and V is TRBV6-1, with D tentatively TRBD1 (6 bases). V lost 9 bases and J 8 bases, leaving 19 bases between the germline ends. The V gene's germline CDR1 is MNHNS and CDR2 SASEGT. This CDR3 region has 13 residues.

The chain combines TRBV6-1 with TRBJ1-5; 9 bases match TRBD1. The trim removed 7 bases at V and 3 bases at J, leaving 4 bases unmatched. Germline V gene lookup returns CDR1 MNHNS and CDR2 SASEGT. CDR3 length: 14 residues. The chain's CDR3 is CASKGTGHNQPQHF. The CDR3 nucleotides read TGTGCCAGCAAGGGGACAGGGCACAATCAGCCCCAGCATTTT.

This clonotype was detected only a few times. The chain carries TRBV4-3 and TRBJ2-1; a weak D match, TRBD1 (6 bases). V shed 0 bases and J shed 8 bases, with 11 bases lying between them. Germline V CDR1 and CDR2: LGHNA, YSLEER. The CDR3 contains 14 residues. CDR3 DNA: TGCGCCAGCAGCCAAGATGGCAGGGGCGATGAGCAGTTCTTC. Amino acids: CASSQDGRGDEQFF.

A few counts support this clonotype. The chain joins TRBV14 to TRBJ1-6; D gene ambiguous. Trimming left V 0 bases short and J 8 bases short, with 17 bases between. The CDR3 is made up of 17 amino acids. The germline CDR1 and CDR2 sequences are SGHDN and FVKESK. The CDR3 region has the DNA TGTGCCAGCAGCCAAGATCGAGGTGACCCCAGACATTCACCCCTCCACTTT. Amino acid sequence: CASSQDRGDPRHSPLHF.

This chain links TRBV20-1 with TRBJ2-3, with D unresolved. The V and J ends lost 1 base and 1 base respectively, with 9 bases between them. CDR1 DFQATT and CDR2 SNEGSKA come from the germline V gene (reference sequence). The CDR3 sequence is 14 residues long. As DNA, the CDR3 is TGCAGTGCTAGAGTGGGCGGACGCACAGATACGCAGTATTTT. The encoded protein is CSARVGGRTDTQYF.

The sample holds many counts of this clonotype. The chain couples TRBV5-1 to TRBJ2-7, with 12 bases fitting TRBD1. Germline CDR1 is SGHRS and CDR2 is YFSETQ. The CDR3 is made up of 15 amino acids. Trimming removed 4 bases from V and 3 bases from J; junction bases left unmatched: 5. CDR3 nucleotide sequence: TGCGCCAGCAGCGCGGGGACAGGGGGCATCTACGAGCAGTACGTC. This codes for CASSAGTGGIYEQYV.

The CDR3 region is CASSTFLVQTEEKLFF. The DNA for the CDR3 is TGTGCCAGCAGCACCTTTTTGGTTCAGACCGAGGAAAAACTGTTTTTT. V usage is TRBV21-1 and J usage is TRBJ1-4. TRBV21-1 is assigned pseudogene status. CDR3 length: 16 amino acids.

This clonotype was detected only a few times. CDR3 residues: CATSDRGHNNNEQFF. The CDR3 region has the DNA TGTGCCACCAGTGACCGTGGACATAATAACAATGAGCAGTTCTTC. This rearrangement joins TRBV24-1 to TRBJ2-1; D might be TRBD1 (5 bases). The germline V and J ends were trimmed by 4 bases and 5 bases, with 14 bases remaining between them. The CDR3 is 15 residues long. Germline lookup yields CDR1 KGHDR and CDR2 SFDVKD.